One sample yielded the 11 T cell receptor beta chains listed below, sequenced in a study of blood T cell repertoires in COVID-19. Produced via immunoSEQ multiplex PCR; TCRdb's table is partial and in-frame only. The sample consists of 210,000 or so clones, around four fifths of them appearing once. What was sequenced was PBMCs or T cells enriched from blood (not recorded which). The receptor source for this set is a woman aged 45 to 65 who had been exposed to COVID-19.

CDR3 nucleotide sequence: TGTGCCAGTAGTAGAGGACAGGGGCCCTATGGCTACACCTTC. It translates to CASSRGQGPYGYTF. The rearrangement joins TRBV19 to TRBJ1-2; TRBD1 matches at 9 bases. The CDR3 is 14 amino acids. The V gene end was trimmed by 4 bases and the J gene end by 4 bases; junction bases not matched to a gene: 4. In germline, CDR1 is LNHDA, CDR2 SQIVND (reference sequence).

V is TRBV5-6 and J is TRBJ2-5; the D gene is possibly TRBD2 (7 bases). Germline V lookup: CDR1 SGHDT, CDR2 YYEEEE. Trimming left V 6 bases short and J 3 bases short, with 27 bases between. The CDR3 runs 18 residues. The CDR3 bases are TGTGCCAGCAACAACCTCGTCGGGGGGCCTATACGAAAAGAGACCCAGTACTTC. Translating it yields CASNNLVGGPIRKETQYF.

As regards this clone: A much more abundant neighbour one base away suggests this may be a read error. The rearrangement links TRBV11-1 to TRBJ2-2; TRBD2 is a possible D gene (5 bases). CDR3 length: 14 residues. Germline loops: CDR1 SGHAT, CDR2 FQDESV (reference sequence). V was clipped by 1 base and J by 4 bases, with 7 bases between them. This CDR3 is CASSLGGFTGELFF. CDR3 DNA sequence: TGTGCCAGCAGCTTAGGAGGGTTCACCGGGGAGCTGTTTTTT.

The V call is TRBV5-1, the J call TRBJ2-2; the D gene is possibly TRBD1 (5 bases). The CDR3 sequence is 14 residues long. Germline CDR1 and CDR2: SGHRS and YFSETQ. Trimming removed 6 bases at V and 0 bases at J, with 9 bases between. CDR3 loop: CASKQEANTGELFF. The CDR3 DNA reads TGCGCCAGCAAACAGGAAGCGAACACCGGGGAGCTGTTTTTT.

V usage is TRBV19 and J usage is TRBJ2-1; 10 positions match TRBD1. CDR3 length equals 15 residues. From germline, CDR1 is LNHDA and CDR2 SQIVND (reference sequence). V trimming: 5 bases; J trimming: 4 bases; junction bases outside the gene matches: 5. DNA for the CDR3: TGTGCCAGTAGTTGGCCGGGACAGGGGTACAATGAGCAGTTCTTC. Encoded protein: CASSWPGQGYNEQFF.

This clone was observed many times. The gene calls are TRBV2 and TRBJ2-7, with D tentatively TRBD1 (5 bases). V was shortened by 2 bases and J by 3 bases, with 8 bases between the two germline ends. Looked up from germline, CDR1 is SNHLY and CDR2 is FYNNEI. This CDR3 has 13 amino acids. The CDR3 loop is CASSEQGIYEQYF. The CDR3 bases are TGTGCCAGCAGTGAACAGGGAATCTACGAGCAGTACTTC.

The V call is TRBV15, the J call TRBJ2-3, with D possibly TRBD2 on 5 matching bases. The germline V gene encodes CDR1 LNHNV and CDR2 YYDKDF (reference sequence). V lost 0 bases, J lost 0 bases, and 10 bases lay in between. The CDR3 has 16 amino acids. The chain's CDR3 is CATSRDLARSTDTQYF. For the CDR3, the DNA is TGTGCCACCAGCAGAGACCTAGCAAGGAGCACAGATACGCAGTATTTT. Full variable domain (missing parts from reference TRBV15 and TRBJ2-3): DAMVIQNPRYQVTQFGKPVTLSCSQTLNHNVMYWYQQKSSQAPKLLFHYYDKDFNNEADTPDNFQSRRPNTSFCFLDIRSPGLGDTAMYLCATSRDLARSTDTQYFGPGTRLTVL.

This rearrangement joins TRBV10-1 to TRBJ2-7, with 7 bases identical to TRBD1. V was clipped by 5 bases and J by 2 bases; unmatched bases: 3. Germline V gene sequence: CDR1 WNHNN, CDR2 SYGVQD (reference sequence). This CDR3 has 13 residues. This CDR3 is CASSLTGPYEQYF. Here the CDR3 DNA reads TGCGCCAGCAGTCTGACAGGGCCCTACGAGCAGTACTTC.

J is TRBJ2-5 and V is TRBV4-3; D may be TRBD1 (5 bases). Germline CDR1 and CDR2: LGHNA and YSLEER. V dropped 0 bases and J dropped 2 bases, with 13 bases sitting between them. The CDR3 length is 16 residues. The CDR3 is CASSQDLGPRQETQYF. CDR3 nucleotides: TGCGCCAGCAGCCAAGATTTGGGGCCCAGGCAAGAGACCCAGTACTTC.

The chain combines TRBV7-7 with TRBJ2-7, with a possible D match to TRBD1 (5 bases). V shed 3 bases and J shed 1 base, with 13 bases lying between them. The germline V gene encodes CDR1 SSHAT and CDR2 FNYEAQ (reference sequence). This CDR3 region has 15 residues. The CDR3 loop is CASSLGQGISYEQYF. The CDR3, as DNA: TGTGCCAGCAGCTTGGGGCAGGGAATATCCTACGAGCAGTACTTC.

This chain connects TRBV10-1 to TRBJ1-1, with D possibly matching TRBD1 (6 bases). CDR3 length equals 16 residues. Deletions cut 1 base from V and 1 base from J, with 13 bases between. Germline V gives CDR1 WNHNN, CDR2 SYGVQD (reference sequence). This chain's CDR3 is CASSEYREGPNTEAFF. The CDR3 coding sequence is TGCGCCAGCAGTGAGTACAGGGAAGGACCGAACACTGAAGCTTTCTTT.